This TCR beta chain was identified during a study of OX40 agonist ivuxolimab in advanced cancers. Turning to the study itself: The patients' treatment was ivuxolimab, an agonistic anti-OX40 (CD134) antibody. Dose-escalation cases comprised hepatocellular carcinoma, melanoma, renal cell or head and neck cancer. Those enrolled were 82.7% male, with a mean age of approximately 60 years and ages from roughly 23 to 79.

Libraries were prepared by immunoSEQ multiplex PCR; TCRdb keeps only in-frame clonotypes and omits some of them. The sample consists of tens of thousands of clones, around 91% of them appearing once. Germline assignment: CDR1 GTSNPN and CDR2 SVGIG (reference sequence). CDR3 length equals 13 residues. V was clipped by 5 bases and J by 5 bases, with 13 bases between them. The chain has TRBV30 and TRBJ1-5, with D maybe TRBD1 (5 bases). The source is an adult with an advanced solid tumor such as melanoma, head and neck, liver or kidney cancer. The source material was CD4+ or CD8+ T cells sorted from blood, sampled in a trial of the OX40 agonist ivuxolimab. CDR3 protein: CAWDRGGDQPQHF. The CDR3 nucleotides read TGTGCCTGGGACCGGGGGGGGGATCAGCCCCAGCATTTT.